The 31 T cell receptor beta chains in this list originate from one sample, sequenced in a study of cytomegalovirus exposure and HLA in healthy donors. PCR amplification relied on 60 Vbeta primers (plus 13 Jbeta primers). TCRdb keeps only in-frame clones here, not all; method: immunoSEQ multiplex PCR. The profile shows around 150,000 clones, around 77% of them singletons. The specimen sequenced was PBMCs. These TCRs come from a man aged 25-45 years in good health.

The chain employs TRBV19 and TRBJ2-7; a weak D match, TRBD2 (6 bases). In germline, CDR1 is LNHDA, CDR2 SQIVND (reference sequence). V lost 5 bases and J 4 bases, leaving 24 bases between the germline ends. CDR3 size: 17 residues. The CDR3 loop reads CASSSLGGAENPYEQYF. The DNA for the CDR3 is TGTGCCAGTAGTTCTCTCGGGGGAGCGGAGAATCCTTACGAGCAGTACTTC.

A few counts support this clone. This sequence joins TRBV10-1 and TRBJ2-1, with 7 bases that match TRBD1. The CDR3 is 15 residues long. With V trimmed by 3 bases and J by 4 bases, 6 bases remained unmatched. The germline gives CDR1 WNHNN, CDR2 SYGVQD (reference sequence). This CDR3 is CASSEPGQNYNEQFF. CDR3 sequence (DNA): TGCGCCAGCAGTGAACCGGGACAGAATTACAATGAGCAGTTCTTC.

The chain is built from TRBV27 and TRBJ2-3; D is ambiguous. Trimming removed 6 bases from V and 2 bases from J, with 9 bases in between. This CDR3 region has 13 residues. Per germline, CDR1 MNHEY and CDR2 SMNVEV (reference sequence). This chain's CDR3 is CASRRTSTDTQYF. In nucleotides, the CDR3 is TGTGCCAGCAGGAGAACGTCCACAGATACGCAGTATTTT.

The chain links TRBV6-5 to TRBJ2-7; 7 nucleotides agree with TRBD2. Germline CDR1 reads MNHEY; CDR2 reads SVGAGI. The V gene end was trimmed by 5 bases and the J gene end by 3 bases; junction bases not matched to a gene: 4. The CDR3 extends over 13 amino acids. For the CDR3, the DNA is TGTGCCAGCAGTGAAGGGGACTACTACGAGCAGTACTTC. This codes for CASSEGDYYEQYF.

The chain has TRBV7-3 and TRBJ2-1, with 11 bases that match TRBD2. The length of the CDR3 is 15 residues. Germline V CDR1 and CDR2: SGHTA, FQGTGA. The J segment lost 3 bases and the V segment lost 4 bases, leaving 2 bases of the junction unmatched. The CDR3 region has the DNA TGTGCCAGCAGCTGGACTAGCGGGCGCTACAATGAGCAGTTCTTC. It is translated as CASSWTSGRYNEQFF.

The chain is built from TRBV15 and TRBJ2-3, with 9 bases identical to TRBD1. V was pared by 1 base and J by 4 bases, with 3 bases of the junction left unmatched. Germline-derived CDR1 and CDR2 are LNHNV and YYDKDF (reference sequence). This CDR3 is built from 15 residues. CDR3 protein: CATSRVGQGADTQYF. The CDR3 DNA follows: TGTGCCACCAGCAGAGTGGGACAGGGAGCAGATACGCAGTATTTT.

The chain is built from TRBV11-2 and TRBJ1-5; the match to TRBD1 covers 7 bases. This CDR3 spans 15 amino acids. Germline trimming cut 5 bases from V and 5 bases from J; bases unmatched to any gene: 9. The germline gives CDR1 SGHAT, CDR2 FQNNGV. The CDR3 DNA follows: TGTGCCAGCAGCATTCACGGGACAGCCTATCAGCCCCAGCATTTT. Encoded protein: CASSIHGTAYQPQHF.

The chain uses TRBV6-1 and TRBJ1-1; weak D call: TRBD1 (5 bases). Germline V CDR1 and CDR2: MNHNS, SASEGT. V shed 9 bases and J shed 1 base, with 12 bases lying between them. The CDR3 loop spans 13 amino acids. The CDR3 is CASTGLTNTEAFF. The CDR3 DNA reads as TGTGCCAGTACGGGACTCACGAACACTGAAGCTTTCTTT.

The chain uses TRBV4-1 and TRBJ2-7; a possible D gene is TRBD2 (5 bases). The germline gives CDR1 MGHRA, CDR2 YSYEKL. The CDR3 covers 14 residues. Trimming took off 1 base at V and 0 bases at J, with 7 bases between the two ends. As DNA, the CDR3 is TGCGCCAGCAGCCAAGGGGAGTTCTCCTACGAGCAGTACTTC. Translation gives CASSQGEFSYEQYF.

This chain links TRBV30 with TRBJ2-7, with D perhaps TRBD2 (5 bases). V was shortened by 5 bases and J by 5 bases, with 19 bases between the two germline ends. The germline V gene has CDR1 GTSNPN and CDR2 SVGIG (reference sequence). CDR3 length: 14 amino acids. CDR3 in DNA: TGTGCCTGGGCCTTAGGCGGGCCGTTCAACGAGCAGTACTTC. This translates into CAWALGGPFNEQYF.

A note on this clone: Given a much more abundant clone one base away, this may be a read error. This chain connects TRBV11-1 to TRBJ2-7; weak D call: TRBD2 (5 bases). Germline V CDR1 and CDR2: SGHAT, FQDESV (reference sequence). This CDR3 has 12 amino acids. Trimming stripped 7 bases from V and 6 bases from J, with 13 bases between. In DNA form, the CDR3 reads TGTGCCAGCACCCCAGGAGGATCCGAGCAGTACTTC. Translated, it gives CASTPGGSEQYF.

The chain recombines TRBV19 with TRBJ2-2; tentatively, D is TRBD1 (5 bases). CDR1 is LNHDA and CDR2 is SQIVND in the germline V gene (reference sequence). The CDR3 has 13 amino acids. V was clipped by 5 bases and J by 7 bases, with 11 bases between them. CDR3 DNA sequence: TGTGCCAGTAGTGAAGGGGAAATCGGGGAGCTGTTTTTT. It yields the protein CASSEGEIGELFF.

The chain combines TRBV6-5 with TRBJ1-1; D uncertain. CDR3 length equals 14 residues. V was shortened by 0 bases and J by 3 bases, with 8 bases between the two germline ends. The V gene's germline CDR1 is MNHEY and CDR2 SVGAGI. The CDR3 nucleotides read TGTGCCAGCAGTTACTCGACCGGGTACACTGAAGCTTTCTTT. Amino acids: CASSYSTGYTEAFF.

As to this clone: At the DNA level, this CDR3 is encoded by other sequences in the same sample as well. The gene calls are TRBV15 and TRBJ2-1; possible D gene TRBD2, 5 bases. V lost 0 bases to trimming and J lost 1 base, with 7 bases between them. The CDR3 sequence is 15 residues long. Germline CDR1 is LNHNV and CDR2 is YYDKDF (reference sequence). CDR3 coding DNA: TGTGCCACCAGCAGAGATCGGGGATCCTACAATGAGCAGTTCTTC. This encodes CATSRDRGSYNEQFF.

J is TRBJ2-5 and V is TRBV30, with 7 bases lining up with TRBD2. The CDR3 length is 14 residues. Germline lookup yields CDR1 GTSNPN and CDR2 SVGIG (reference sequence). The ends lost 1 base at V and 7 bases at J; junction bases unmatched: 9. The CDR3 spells CAWSGGGEGPTQYF. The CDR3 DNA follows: TGTGCCTGGAGTGGTGGGGGGGAGGGTCCGACCCAGTACTTC.

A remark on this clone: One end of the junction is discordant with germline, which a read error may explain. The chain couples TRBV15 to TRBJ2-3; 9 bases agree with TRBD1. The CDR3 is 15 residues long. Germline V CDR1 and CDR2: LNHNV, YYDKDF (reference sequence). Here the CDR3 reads CVTSRVGQGADTQYF. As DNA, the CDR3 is TGTGTCACCAGCAGAGTGGGACAGGGAGCAGATACGCAGTATTTT.

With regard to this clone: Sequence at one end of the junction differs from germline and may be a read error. CDR3 DNA: TGCGCCAGCAGTTTGGCAACCAGGGGAGATGCGACTGAAGCTTTCTTT. Amino acid sequence: CASSLATRGDATEAFF. The chain carries TRBV5-1 and TRBJ1-1; possible D gene TRBD1, 6 bases. In germline, CDR1 is SGHRS, CDR2 YFSETQ. This CDR3 spans 16 amino acids.

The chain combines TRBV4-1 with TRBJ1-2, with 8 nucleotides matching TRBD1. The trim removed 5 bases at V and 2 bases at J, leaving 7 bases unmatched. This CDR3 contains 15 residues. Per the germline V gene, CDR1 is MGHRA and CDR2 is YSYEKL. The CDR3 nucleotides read TGCGCCAGCAGCAATCTTGGACAGGGCAACTATGGCTACACCTTC. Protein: CASSNLGQGNYGYTF.

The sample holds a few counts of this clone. The CDR3 nucleotides are TGTGCCAGCAGCGGACAAACGGTCAGCCATTATGGCTACACCTTC. Its protein product is CASSGQTVSHYGYTF. The chain couples TRBV7-2 to TRBJ1-2; D is perhaps TRBD1 (5 bases). CDR1 and CDR2 (germline): SGHTA, FQGNSA. The V end was cut by 5 bases, the J end by 5 bases, with 18 bases between. CDR3 length: 15 residues. The variable domain in full, with the rest retrieved from reference TRBV7-2 and TRBJ1-2, is GAGVSQSPSNKVTEKGKDVELRCDPISGHTALYWYRQSLGQGLEFLIYFQGNSAPDKSGLPSDRFSAERTGGSVSTLTIQRTQQEDSAVYLCASSGQTVSHYGYTFGSGTRLTVV.

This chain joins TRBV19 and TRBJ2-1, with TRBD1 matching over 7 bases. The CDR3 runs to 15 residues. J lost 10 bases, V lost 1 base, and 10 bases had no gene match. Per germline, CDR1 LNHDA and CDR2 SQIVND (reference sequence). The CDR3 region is CASSIVPTGTWEQFF. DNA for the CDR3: TGTGCCAGTAGTATAGTGCCGACAGGGACCTGGGAGCAGTTCTTC.

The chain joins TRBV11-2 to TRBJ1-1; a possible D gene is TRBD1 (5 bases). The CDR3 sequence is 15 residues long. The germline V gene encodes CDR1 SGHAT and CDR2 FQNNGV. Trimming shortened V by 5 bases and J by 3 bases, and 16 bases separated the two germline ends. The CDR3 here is CASSPRQQRHTEAFF. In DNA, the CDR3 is TGTGCCAGCAGCCCCCGACAGCAACGACACACTGAAGCTTTCTTT. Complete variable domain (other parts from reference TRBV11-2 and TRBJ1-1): EAGVAQSPRYKIIEKRQSVAFWCNPISGHATLYWYQQILGQGPKLLIQFQNNGVVDDSQLPKDRFSAERLKGVDSTLKIQPAKLEDSAVYLCASSPRQQRHTEAFFGQGTRLTVV.

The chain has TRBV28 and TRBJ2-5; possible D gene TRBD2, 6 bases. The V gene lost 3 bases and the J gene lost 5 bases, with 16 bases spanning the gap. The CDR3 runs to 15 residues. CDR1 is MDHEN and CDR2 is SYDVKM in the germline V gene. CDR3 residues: CASSLRLAGGETQYF. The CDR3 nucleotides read TGTGCCAGCAGTTTGAGGCTAGCCGGGGGTGAGACCCAGTACTTC. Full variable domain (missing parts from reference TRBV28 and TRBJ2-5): DVKVTQSSRYLVKRTGEKVFLECVQDMDHENMFWYRQDPGLGLRLIYFSYDVKMKEKGDIPEGYSVSREKKERFSLILESASTNQTSMYLCASSLRLAGGETQYFGPGTRLLVL.

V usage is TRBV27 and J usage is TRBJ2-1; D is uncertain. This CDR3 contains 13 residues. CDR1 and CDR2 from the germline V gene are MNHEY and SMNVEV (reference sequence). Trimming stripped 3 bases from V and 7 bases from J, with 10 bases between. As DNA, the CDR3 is TGTGCCAGCAGTTTTCCTGAGGATAATGAGCAGTTCTTC. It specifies CASSFPEDNEQFF.

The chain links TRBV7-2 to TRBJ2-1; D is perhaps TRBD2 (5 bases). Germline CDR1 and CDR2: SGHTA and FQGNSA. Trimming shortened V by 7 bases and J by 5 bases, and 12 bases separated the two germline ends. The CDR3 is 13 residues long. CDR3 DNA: TGTGCCAGCACCTTCGGACTCCACAATGAGCAGTTCTTC. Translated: CASTFGLHNEQFF.

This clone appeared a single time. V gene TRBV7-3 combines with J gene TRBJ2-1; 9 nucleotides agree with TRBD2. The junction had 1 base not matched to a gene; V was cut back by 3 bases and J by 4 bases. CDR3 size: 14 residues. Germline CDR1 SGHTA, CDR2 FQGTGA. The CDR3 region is CASSFAGGYNEQFF. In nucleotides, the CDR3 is TGTGCCAGCAGCTTTGCGGGAGGGTACAATGAGCAGTTCTTC.

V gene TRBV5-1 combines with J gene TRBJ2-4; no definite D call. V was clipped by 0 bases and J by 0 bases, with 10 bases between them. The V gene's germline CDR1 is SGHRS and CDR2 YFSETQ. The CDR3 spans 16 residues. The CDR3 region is CASSLGVSSAKNIQYF. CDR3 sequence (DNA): TGCGCCAGCAGCTTGGGAGTTTCCTCAGCCAAAAACATTCAGTACTTC.

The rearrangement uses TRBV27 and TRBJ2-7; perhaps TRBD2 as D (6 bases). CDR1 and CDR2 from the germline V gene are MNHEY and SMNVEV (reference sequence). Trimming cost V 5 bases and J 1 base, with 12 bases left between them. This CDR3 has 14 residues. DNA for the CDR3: TGTGCCAGCAGTCCGGGAGTCATTTCCTACGAGCAGTACTTC. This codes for CASSPGVISYEQYF.

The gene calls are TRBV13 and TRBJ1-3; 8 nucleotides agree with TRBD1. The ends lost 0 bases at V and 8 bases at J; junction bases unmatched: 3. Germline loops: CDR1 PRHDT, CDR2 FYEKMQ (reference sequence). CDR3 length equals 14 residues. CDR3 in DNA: TGTGCCAGCAGCTTAGGGACAGGGGCAGACACCATATATTTT. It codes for CASSLGTGADTIYF.

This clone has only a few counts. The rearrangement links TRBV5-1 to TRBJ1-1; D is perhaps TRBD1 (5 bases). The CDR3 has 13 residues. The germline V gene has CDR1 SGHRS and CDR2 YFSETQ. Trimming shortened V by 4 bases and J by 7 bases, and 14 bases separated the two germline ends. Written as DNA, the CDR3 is TGCGCCAGCAGCGTGACAGAACATGTTGAAGCTTTCTTT. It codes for CASSVTEHVEAFF.

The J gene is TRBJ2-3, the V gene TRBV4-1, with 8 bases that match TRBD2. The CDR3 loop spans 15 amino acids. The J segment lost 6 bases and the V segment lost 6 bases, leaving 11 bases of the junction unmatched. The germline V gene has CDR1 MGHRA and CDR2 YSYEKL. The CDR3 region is CASRQLGTSDDTQYF. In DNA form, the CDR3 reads TGCGCCAGCAGACAACTCGGGACTAGTGACGATACGCAGTATTTT.

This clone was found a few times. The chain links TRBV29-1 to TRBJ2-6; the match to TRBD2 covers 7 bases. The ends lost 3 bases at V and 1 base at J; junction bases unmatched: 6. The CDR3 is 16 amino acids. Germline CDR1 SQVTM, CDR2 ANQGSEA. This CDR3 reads CSVEIRGESGANVLTF. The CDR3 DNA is TGCAGCGTTGAGATCCGGGGGGAGTCTGGGGCCAACGTCCTGACTTTC.